This is a list of T cell receptor beta chains from one sample in a study of blood T cell repertoires in COVID-19. Profiled with immunoSEQ multiplex PCR; TCRdb holds only in-frame clones, not every one. The top ten hold 3% to 3.5% of the sample, which has some 100,000 clones, around nine tenths seen once. Sequenced sample: peripheral blood. The receptors originated from a woman aged 70-85 years with acute or convalescent COVID-19. Each CDR3 is given with its conserved first and last residue. A D gene is named only where the DNA matches it firmly. For some rows the clone size is stated as once, few or many, or as a class when expanded; others skip it.

J gene: TRBJ2-3
D gene: -
clone size: -
V gene: TRBV2
CDR3 DNA: TGTGCCAGCGCACGAGTACCTCCGGAGGTCACAGATACGCAGTATTTT
CDR3 protein: CASARVPPEVTDTQYF

J gene: TRBJ1-3
D gene: -
clone size: -
V gene: TRBV28
CDR3 DNA: TGTGCCAGCAGTTTAGAGGGATCTGGAAACACCATATATTTT
CDR3 protein: CASSLEGSGNTIYF

J gene: TRBJ1-1
D gene: -
clone size: -
V gene: TRBV11-2
CDR3 DNA: TGTGCCAGCAGCTCGACAGTAAGCACTGAAGCTTTCTTT
CDR3 protein: CASSSTVSTEAFF

J gene: TRBJ2-1
D gene: TRBD1
clone size: -
V gene: TRBV5-1
CDR3 DNA: TGCGCCAGCAGACAGGGACAGGGAGATGAGCAGTTCTTC
CDR3 protein: CASRQGQGDEQFF

J gene: TRBJ1-1
D gene: -
clone size: -
V gene: TRBV6-5
CDR3 DNA: TGTGCCAGCAGTTACCGGGGAAGTGAAGCTTTCTTT
CDR3 protein: CASSYRGSEAFF

J gene: TRBJ2-1
D gene: TRBD2
clone size: -
V gene: TRBV18
CDR3 DNA: TGTGCCAGCTCAGCCCGGACTAGCGGCTACAATGAGCAGTTCTTC
CDR3 protein: CASSARTSGYNEQFF

J gene: TRBJ1-1
D gene: TRBD1
clone size: -
V gene: TRBV5-1
CDR3 DNA: TGCGCCAGCAGCCTACCGGGGACAGGGTCCACTGAAGCTTTCTTT
CDR3 protein: CASSLPGTGSTEAFF

J gene: TRBJ2-3
D gene: TRBD2
clone size: few
V gene: TRBV19
CDR3 DNA: TGTGCCAGTAGTATAGAGGGTCGAGCGGGGAGCACAGATACGCAGTATTTT
CDR3 protein: CASSIEGRAGSTDTQYF

J gene: TRBJ1-6
D gene: -
clone size: few
V gene: TRBV19
CDR3 DNA: TGTGCCAGTAGTCGACAGAGGAGCTCCTATAATTCACCCCTCCACTTT
CDR3 protein: CASSRQRSSYNSPLHF

J gene: TRBJ2-1
D gene: -
clone size: -
V gene: TRBV12-3/TRBV12-4
CDR3 DNA: TGTGCCAGCAGCTCGGGGTCCTACAATGAGCAGTTCTTC
CDR3 protein: CASSSGSYNEQFF

J gene: TRBJ1-4
D gene: -
clone size: -
V gene: TRBV18
CDR3 DNA: TGTGCCAGCTCACCATTACAGTTTGCAACTAATGAAAAACTGTTTTTT
CDR3 protein: CASSPLQFATNEKLFF

J gene: TRBJ2-1
D gene: TRBD2
clone size: -
V gene: TRBV5-1
CDR3 DNA: TGCGCCAGCAGCTTGGCCATGGGACTAGCGGACAACAATGAGCAGTTCTTC
CDR3 protein: CASSLAMGLADNNEQFF

J gene: TRBJ1-4
D gene: -
clone size: -
V gene: TRBV6-4
CDR3 DNA: TGTGCCAGCTGGAAGCAGGGGCATGATGAAAAACTGTTTTTT
CDR3 protein: CASWKQGHDEKLFF

J gene: TRBJ2-6
D gene: -
clone size: -
V gene: TRBV6-5
CDR3 DNA: TGTGCCAGCAGCCTCAGGGTCTCTGGGGCCAACGTCCTGACTTTC
CDR3 protein: CASSLRVSGANVLTF

J gene: TRBJ1-4
D gene: -
clone size: -
V gene: TRBV11-2
CDR3 DNA: TGTGCCAGCAGCTTTGACAGCAGGTCTAGGAATGAAAAACTGTTTTTT
CDR3 protein: CASSFDSRSRNEKLFF

J gene: TRBJ1-1
D gene: TRBD1
clone size: -
V gene: TRBV5-1
CDR3 DNA: TGCGCCAGCAGCACGGACAGGGGGCCCTCTGAAGCTTTCTTT
CDR3 protein: CASSTDRGPSEAFF

J gene: TRBJ1-5
D gene: -
clone size: -
V gene: TRBV6-1
CDR3 DNA: TGTGCCAGCAGTGAAAGTACACACGGGAATCAGCCCCAGCATTTT
CDR3 protein: CASSESTHGNQPQHF

J gene: TRBJ2-2
D gene: -
clone size: -
V gene: TRBV18
CDR3 DNA: TGTGCCAGCTCACCACAGAGTAGCAGCGCGAACACCGGGGAGCTGTTTTTT
CDR3 protein: CASSPQSSSANTGELFF

J gene: TRBJ1-3
D gene: -
clone size: -
V gene: TRBV29-1
CDR3 DNA: TGCAGCGTTGTCTCAGCTGGAAACACCATATATTTT
CDR3 protein: CSVVSAGNTIYF

J gene: TRBJ1-4
D gene: TRBD1
clone size: -
V gene: TRBV5-1
CDR3 DNA: TGCGCCAGCGGCTCCGGTGGACAGGGTAGCGAAAAACTGTTTTTT
CDR3 protein: CASGSGGQGSEKLFF

J gene: TRBJ1-4
D gene: -
clone size: -
V gene: TRBV30
CDR3 DNA: TGTGCCTGGAGTGTATGGCAGGGACTTAATGAAAAACTGTTTTTT
CDR3 protein: CAWSVWQGLNEKLFF

J gene: TRBJ2-5
D gene: -
clone size: -
V gene: TRBV5-4
CDR3 DNA: TGTGCCAGCAGCTTGGCTGATCAACCAGGACAAGAGACCCAGTACTTC
CDR3 protein: CASSLADQPGQETQYF

J gene: TRBJ1-3
D gene: -
clone size: few
V gene: TRBV4-1
CDR3 DNA: TGCGCCAGCAGCCAAGCACTTTTGTTGGGAAACACCATATATTTT
CDR3 protein: CASSQALLLGNTIYF

J gene: TRBJ2-1
D gene: TRBD2
clone size: -
V gene: TRBV10-3
CDR3 DNA: TGTGCCATCAGTGAGCCGAAACTAGCGGGGGGCCGGAACAATGAGCAGTTCTTC
CDR3 protein: CAISEPKLAGGRNNEQFF

J gene: TRBJ1-1
D gene: -
clone size: -
V gene: TRBV19
CDR3 DNA: TGTGCCAGTAGACCACAGGGAACGTTGAACACTGAAGCTTTCTTT
CDR3 protein: CASRPQGTLNTEAFF

J gene: TRBJ1-2
D gene: -
clone size: -
V gene: TRBV28
CDR3 DNA: TGTGCCAGCACCTCCTCCTCAGGCCACTATGGCTACACCTTC
CDR3 protein: CASTSSSGHYGYTF

J gene: TRBJ2-2
D gene: -
clone size: -
V gene: TRBV7-9
CDR3 DNA: TGTGCCAGCAGCTACAGTCGGGGGGCGTCCGGGGAGCTGTTTTTT
CDR3 protein: CASSYSRGASGELFF

J gene: TRBJ2-2
D gene: TRBD2
clone size: -
V gene: TRBV3-1/TRBV3-2
CDR3 DNA: TGTGCCAGCAGCCAAGACGGGACTAGCGGGGGCTTGGCCGGGGAGCTGTTTTTT
CDR3 protein: CASSQDGTSGGLAGELFF

J gene: TRBJ1-1
D gene: -
clone size: -
V gene: TRBV6-5
CDR3 DNA: TGTGCCAGCAGGAACCAGGGCGGCACTGAAGCTTTCTTT
CDR3 protein: CASRNQGGTEAFF

J gene: TRBJ2-5
D gene: TRBD2
clone size: -
V gene: TRBV3-1/TRBV3-2
CDR3 DNA: TGTGCCAGCAGCCGAACTAGAGCCGGGACTAGCGCAGAGACCCAGTACTTC
CDR3 protein: CASSRTRAGTSAETQYF

J gene: TRBJ1-5
D gene: -
clone size: -
V gene: TRBV10-2
CDR3 DNA: TGCGCCAGCAGTCGACAGCGAAATCAGCCCCAGCATTTT
CDR3 protein: CASSRQRNQPQHF

J gene: TRBJ1-6
D gene: TRBD1
clone size: -
V gene: TRBV4-1
CDR3 DNA: TGCGCCAGCAGCCACATCGACAGGGGGCCCGATTCACCCCTCCACTTT
CDR3 protein: CASSHIDRGPDSPLHF

J gene: TRBJ2-6
D gene: -
clone size: -
V gene: TRBV25-1
CDR3 DNA: TGTGCCAGCAGTCGGGTCGGGGCCAACGTCCTGACTTTC
CDR3 protein: CASSRVGANVLTF

J gene: TRBJ2-6
D gene: -
clone size: -
V gene: TRBV11-2
CDR3 DNA: TGTGCCAGCAAACGGAGCTCTGGGGCCAACGTCCTGACTTTC
CDR3 protein: CASKRSSGANVLTF

J gene: TRBJ1-1
D gene: -
clone size: -
V gene: TRBV10-1
CDR3 DNA: TGCGCCAGCAGGATCGGACAGAACACTGAAGCTTTCTTT
CDR3 protein: CASRIGQNTEAFF

J gene: TRBJ1-5
D gene: -
clone size: -
V gene: TRBV27
CDR3 DNA: TGTGCCAGCAGTTCAACCATGACATTCAGCAATCAGCCCCAGCATTTT
CDR3 protein: CASSSTMTFSNQPQHF

J gene: TRBJ1-3
D gene: TRBD1
clone size: -
V gene: TRBV28
CDR3 DNA: TGTGCCAGCAGTAGCCAGGGGGCCGGAAACACCATATATTTT
CDR3 protein: CASSSQGAGNTIYF

J gene: TRBJ1-2
D gene: TRBD1
clone size: -
V gene: TRBV7-2
CDR3 DNA: TGTGCCAGCAGCTCGATCCCAGGGGGCGCCAATGGCTACACCTTC
CDR3 protein: CASSSIPGGANGYTF

J gene: TRBJ1-6
D gene: TRBD1
clone size: once
V gene: TRBV3-1/TRBV3-2
CDR3 DNA: TGTGCCAGCAGCCAAGAAGGTTGGACAGGGGGCAAAAATTCACCCCTCCACTTT
CDR3 protein: CASSQEGWTGGKNSPLHF

J gene: TRBJ1-1
D gene: -
clone size: -
V gene: TRBV5-1
CDR3 DNA: TGCGCCAGCAGCTCGGTGAGGGGCCACATCGGAGGGGACACTGAAGCTTTCTTT
CDR3 protein: CASSSVRGHIGGDTEAFF

J gene: TRBJ2-3
D gene: TRBD2
clone size: -
V gene: TRBV6-5
CDR3 DNA: TGTGCCAGCAGTTACCGTAGCGGGGGCACAGATACGCAGTATTTT
CDR3 protein: CASSYRSGGTDTQYF

J gene: TRBJ1-4
D gene: -
clone size: -
V gene: TRBV19
CDR3 DNA: TGTGCCAGTAGTATCGAGGGGAGGGCAACTAATGAAAAACTGTTTTTT
CDR3 protein: CASSIEGRATNEKLFF

J gene: TRBJ2-7
D gene: TRBD2
clone size: -
V gene: TRBV10-2
CDR3 DNA: TGCGCCACCCGGACTAGCGGGGTTTACGAGCAGTACTTC
CDR3 protein: CATRTSGVYEQYF

J gene: TRBJ1-4
D gene: -
clone size: -
V gene: TRBV2
CDR3 DNA: TGTGCCAGCGGCGGGGGCTCAGTGGAAAAACTGTTTTTT
CDR3 protein: CASGGGSVEKLFF

J gene: TRBJ2-7
D gene: TRBD1
clone size: few
V gene: TRBV28
CDR3 DNA: TGTGCCAGCAGTAGACAGGGTATCTACGAGCAGTACTTC
CDR3 protein: CASSRQGIYEQYF

J gene: TRBJ2-1
D gene: TRBD2
clone size: -
V gene: TRBV29-1
CDR3 DNA: TGCAGCGTTGAAGCCAAGACTAGCGGGGTCTACAATGAGCAGTTCTTC
CDR3 protein: CSVEAKTSGVYNEQFF

J gene: TRBJ2-4
D gene: TRBD1
clone size: -
V gene: TRBV11-3
CDR3 DNA: TGTGCCAGCAGCTTCGGACAGGGTGAGACCAAAAACATTCAGTACTTC
CDR3 protein: CASSFGQGETKNIQYF

J gene: TRBJ2-3
D gene: TRBD2
clone size: once
V gene: TRBV11-2
CDR3 DNA: TGTGCCAGCAGCCAACACGGGACTAGCGGTGCAGATACGCAGTATTTT
CDR3 protein: CASSQHGTSGADTQYF

J gene: TRBJ1-5
D gene: -
clone size: -
V gene: TRBV2
CDR3 DNA: TGTGCCAGCAGTTATGGGCAGGGGAGCAATCAGCCCCAGCATTTT
CDR3 protein: CASSYGQGSNQPQHF

J gene: TRBJ2-3
D gene: TRBD1
clone size: -
V gene: TRBV5-1
CDR3 DNA: TGCGCCAGCAGCCTACAGGGGGCTCTCACAGATACGCAGTATTTT
CDR3 protein: CASSLQGALTDTQYF

J gene: TRBJ2-5
D gene: TRBD2
clone size: once
V gene: TRBV5-1
CDR3 DNA: TGCGCCAGCAGCCTCGACCCGGCGGGGGGGCCGGAGACCCAGTACTTC
CDR3 protein: CASSLDPAGGPETQYF

J gene: TRBJ1-3
D gene: TRBD1
clone size: -
V gene: TRBV28
CDR3 DNA: TGTGCCAGCAGACGCCGGGACAGGGAGAGCACCATATATTTT
CDR3 protein: CASRRRDRESTIYF

J gene: TRBJ2-7
D gene: -
clone size: -
V gene: TRBV7-9
CDR3 DNA: TGTGCCAGCAGCTTTCGGGACGGGAGCTCCTACGAGCAGTACTTC
CDR3 protein: CASSFRDGSSYEQYF

J gene: TRBJ2-3
D gene: TRBD2
clone size: once
V gene: TRBV18
CDR3 DNA: TGTGCCAGCTCCCGGACTAGCCACACAGATACGCAGTATTTT
CDR3 protein: CASSRTSHTDTQYF

J gene: TRBJ1-2
D gene: -
clone size: -
V gene: TRBV6-5
CDR3 DNA: TGTGCCAGCAGCGACTCTCGAGTTACAACTCGAAGCTACACCTTC
CDR3 protein: CASSDSRVTTRSYTF